This TCR beta chain is drawn from a study of blood T cell repertoires in COVID-19. About the research overall: The analysed material was cDNA or gDNA that came from T cells, B-cell-depleted T cells, or PBMCs.

Trimming at V came to 4 bases and at J to 5 bases, leaving 6 bases not matched to a gene. The CDR3 has 15 residues. As processed by the authors: By means of reference gene primer amplification, nucleated cell counts were estimated. Method: immunoSEQ multiplex PCR; TCRdb's copy keeps in-frame clones and lacks some. D and trimming come from the DNA, and the V and J calls and clone size come from that table. The table shows roughly 150,000 clones, with over 70% occurring only once. This chain links TRBV5-3 with TRBJ2-1; 10 positions agree with TRBD2. TRBV5-3 is recorded as an ORF, its role being uncertain. The material sequenced was peripheral blood. The source of this sequence is a man in his forties or fifties with active or convalescent COVID-19. Written as DNA, the CDR3 is TGTGCCAGAAGCCGCAAGCGGGAGGGAAACAATGAGCAGTTCTTC. This sequence encodes CARSRKREGNNEQFF.